This T cell receptor beta chain originates from a study of blood T cell repertoires in COVID-19. Whole-study context: Samples of COVID-19 (acute and convalescent) were obtained from the United States, Italy and Spain.

The method was immunoSEQ multiplex PCR; TCRdb's version includes in-frame clones alone and lacks a portion of them. Among 150,000 to 200,000 clones, roughly 88% were seen once, and the ten largest hold 12% to 15%. V was trimmed by 3 bases and J by 7 bases, leaving 12 bases between them. CDR3 length: 13 amino acids. This clone was seen only a few times. The age range of participants was 18 to 89 years, with residence in about two dozen US areas. In assigning cohorts, the study relied on participant-reported clinical history. Recovery among Cohort 3 donors was established by two negative PCRs, clearance, or symptom resolution.

The sequencing sample was made of PBMCs or T cells enriched from blood (not recorded which). This sequence originates from a man aged 45 to 65 who had recovered from COVID-19. The rearrangement joins TRBV12-3 or TRBV12-4 to TRBJ1-2, with a possible D match to TRBD1 (6 bases). The CDR3 sequence: CASSFGGAIGYTF. For the CDR3, the DNA is TGTGCCAGCAGTTTTGGGGGGGCGATTGGCTACACCTTC.